Following are 5 T cell receptor beta chains from one sample sequenced in a study of graft-versus-host responses after intestinal transplantation. The antigens for these receptors are not known. TCRdb keeps only in-frame clones here, not all; method: immunoSEQ multiplex PCR. The data show 35,000 to 50,000 clones, with around 96% seen just once and around 0.22% held by the top ten. Material: unstimulated CD8+ T cells sorted from spleen or lymph node cells, obtained before transplant. Receptor source: a human donor who was the organ donor for an intestinal transplant.

V gene TRBV28 combines with J gene TRBJ1-1, with D hard to call. The CDR3 has 14 residues. The germline V and J ends were trimmed by 7 bases and 3 bases, with 15 bases remaining between them. The germline CDR1 and CDR2 sequences are MDHEN and SYDVKM. The CDR3 loop is CASTYAPLDTEAFF. CDR3 in DNA: TGTGCCAGCACCTACGCTCCCCTTGACACTGAAGCTTTCTTT.

This clone showed up just once. The chain combines TRBV5-1 with TRBJ2-5, with D perhaps given as TRBD1 or TRBD2 (6 bases each). CDR1 and CDR2 (germline): SGHRS, YFSETQ. This CDR3 is 16 amino acids long. Deletions cut 1 base from V and 2 bases from J, with 15 bases between. CDR3 amino acids: CASSLLGGAVQETQYF. The CDR3 DNA reads as TGCGCCAGCAGCTTGTTGGGGGGCGCGGTACAAGAGACCCAGTACTTC.

The V call is TRBV5-4, the J call TRBJ1-3, with 8 bases identical to TRBD1. Per the germline V gene, CDR1 is SGHNT and CDR2 is YYREEE (reference sequence). V dropped 4 bases and J dropped 1; count of bases not matched to a gene: 13. The CDR3 extends over 18 amino acids. The CDR3 region has the DNA TGTGCCAGCAGCCTCGGGACAGGACCAAACCCATCTGGAAACACCATATATTTT. Amino acid sequence: CASSLGTGPNPSGNTIYF.

The genes are TRBV19 and TRBJ1-2, with D possibly being TRBD1 (5 bases). CDR1 is LNHDA and CDR2 is SQIVND in the germline V gene (reference sequence). V was cut by 1 base and J by 4 bases, with 10 bases left in between. The CDR3 sequence is 14 residues long. CDR3 loop: CASSIGQHPYGYTF. The CDR3 DNA sequence: TGTGCCAGTAGTATAGGACAGCACCCCTATGGCTACACCTTC.

V and J are TRBV4-3 and TRBJ2-1, with D unclear. The germline V and J ends were trimmed by 3 bases and 0 bases, with 9 bases remaining between them. CDR1 and CDR2 from the germline V gene are LGHNA and YSLEER. CDR3 length: 15 residues. Here the CDR3 reads CASSQKWSSYNEQFF. CDR3 sequence (DNA): TGCGCCAGCAGCCAGAAATGGAGCTCCTACAATGAGCAGTTCTTC.